The next 5 T cell receptor beta chains were all read from a single sample in a study of immune cell composition in non-small cell lung cancer. Profiled with immunoSEQ multiplex PCR; TCRdb holds only in-frame clones, not every one. The sample has some 3,100 clones; 79% are singletons. Sequenced sample: lung tumor tissue. Receptor source: a human donor with non-small cell lung cancer.

The chain carries TRBV4-1 and TRBJ2-3; 10 nucleotides match TRBD2. This CDR3 spans 17 amino acids. Germline trimming cut 3 bases from V and 3 bases from J; bases unmatched to any gene: 9. Germline-derived CDR1 and CDR2 are MGHRA and YSYEKL. CDR3 nucleotide sequence: TGCGCCAGCAGCCATGGTAGAGCGGGGGGGCTTACAGATACGCAGTATTTT. Its protein product is CASSHGRAGGLTDTQYF.

The chain employs TRBV28 and TRBJ2-1; 9 nucleotides match TRBD2. Unmatched junction bases numbered 13, after V lost 3 bases and J lost 7 bases. Germline CDR1 and CDR2: MDHEN and SYDVKM. The CDR3 loop spans 17 amino acids. The CDR3 DNA reads TGTGCCAGCAGTTTGCGGGGGAGCGGGGGGCGCAAGAATGAGCAGTTCTTC. This encodes CASSLRGSGGRKNEQFF.

V gene TRBV7-3 combines with J gene TRBJ2-1; TRBD1 matches 7 bases. The CDR3 totals 15 residues. The germline V gene encodes CDR1 SGHTA and CDR2 FQGTGA. The junction had 4 bases not matched to a gene; V was cut back by 0 bases and J by 5 bases. CDR3 nucleotides: TGTGCCAGCAGCTTAACAGGGGGCAGGGACAATGAGCAGTTCTTC. Translating gives CASSLTGGRDNEQFF.

This chain joins TRBV5-1 and TRBJ2-5, with 7 bases that match TRBD1. V lost 1 base and J lost 5; bases outside the gene matches: 11. From germline, CDR1 is SGHRS and CDR2 YFSETQ. This CDR3 comprises 16 residues. The CDR3 sequence is CASSLNPGDRVETQYF. In DNA form, the CDR3 reads TGCGCCAGCAGCTTGAACCCCGGTGACAGGGTCGAGACCCAGTACTTC.

A single count supports this clone. The V and J genes are TRBV18 and TRBJ1-4; no clear D. V dropped 1 base and J dropped 0 bases, with 6 bases sitting between them. This CDR3 is 15 amino acids long. In germline, CDR1 is KGHSH, CDR2 LQKENI. The CDR3 sequence: CASSPLRATNEKLFF. As DNA, the CDR3 is TGTGCCAGCTCACCACTGAGAGCAACTAATGAAAAACTGTTTTTT.